The 31 T cell receptor beta chains presented below share a single source sample, sequenced in a study of blood T cells in healthy people across ages. A second roughly 6 to 11 cycle PCR used barcoded and J-beta primers. TCRdb independently ran MiXCR on the 5' RACE reads; one entry per CDR3 protein. Of 1.4 million to 1.5 million distinct CDR3 sequences listed, about 40% are singletons. The material sequenced was blood. The receptors originated from a woman in her late teens or twenties in good health.

This clonotype has a handful of counts. CDR3 in amino acids: CSARDRVATEAFF. CDR3 nucleotide sequence: TGCAGTGCTAGAGACAGGGTGGCTACTGAAGCTTTCTTT. The V and J genes are TRBV20-1 and TRBJ1-1, with D possibly being TRBD1 (5 bases). Per germline, CDR1 DFQATT and CDR2 SNEGSKA (reference sequence). This CDR3 has 13 amino acids. Trimming cost V 0 bases and J 5 bases, with 10 bases left between them.

The CDR3: CATSDPNDRYEQYF. CDR3 nucleotide sequence: TGTGCCACCAGTGACCCCAACGACAGGTACGAGCAGTACTTC. The rearrangement joins TRBV24-1 to TRBJ2-7; tentative D call: TRBD1 (6 bases). Trimming stripped 4 bases from V and 4 bases from J, with 13 bases between. CDR1 is KGHDR, CDR2 SFDVKD, per germline. The CDR3 consists of 14 residues.

The table lists this clonotype with a count of one. This sequence joins TRBV18 and TRBJ2-5, with D perhaps assigned TRBD1 or TRBD2 (6 bases each). Per germline, CDR1 KGHSH and CDR2 LQKENI. The CDR3 consists of 16 residues. Trimming took 6 bases from V and 11 from J, leaving 28 bases between them. CDR3 nucleotides: TGTGCCAGCTCGGCGGTCCTAGCGAGAGGGGACAATGAGCAGTACTTC. It translates to CASSAVLARGDNEQYF.

The V and J genes are TRBV6-5 and TRBJ1-2; D not certain. The germline V gene encodes CDR1 MNHEY and CDR2 SVGAGI. The CDR3 loop spans 15 amino acids. Between the trimmed V and J ends, which lost 6 bases and 2 bases, there was a span of 16 bases. The chain's CDR3 is CASSGFERENYGYTF. The CDR3 DNA reads TGTGCCAGCAGCGGGTTCGAAAGGGAGAACTATGGCTACACCTTC.

The rearrangement joins TRBV15 to TRBJ1-5, with D perhaps TRBD1 (5 bases). Between the trimmed V and J ends, which lost 3 bases and 9 bases, there was a span of 30 bases. The CDR3 covers 19 residues. Germline V gives CDR1 LNHNV, CDR2 YYDKDF (reference sequence). The CDR3 DNA is TGTGCCACCAGCAGGATAACTCCGGGACGCGGGACCTTCTTTCCGCCCCAGCATTTT. Residues: CATSRITPGRGTFFPPQHF.

This clonotype was observed a few times. This rearrangement joins TRBV29-1 to TRBJ2-1; D is unclear. V was clipped by 6 bases and J by 6 bases, with 15 bases between them. This CDR3 region has 13 residues. Germline assignment: CDR1 SQVTM and CDR2 ANQGSEA. CDR3 protein: CSVSSNILNEQFF. Here the CDR3 DNA reads TGCAGCGTATCCAGCAACATCCTCAATGAGCAGTTCTTC.

On this clonotype: Given the absence of the conserved phenylalanine or tryptophan at the CDR3 end, a read error is likely. The V call is TRBV12-3 or TRBV12-4, the J call TRBJ1-2, with a tentative D call TRBD1 (6 bases). The ends were cut back, 5 bases at V and 8 bases at J, with 18 bases in the middle. The CDR3 is 14 residues long. DNA for the CDR3: TGTGCCAGCAGTGATCCCTCTAACAGGGAAGGCTACACCCTC. Its protein product is CASSDPSNREGYTL.

This chain links TRBV20-1 with TRBJ2-6, with D maybe TRBD1 (5 bases). Between the trimmed V and J ends, which lost 6 bases and 0 bases, there was a span of 9 bases. The CDR3 is 14 amino acids. Germline V gene sequence: CDR1 DFQATT, CDR2 SNEGSKA (reference sequence). CDR3 residues: CSAYRSSGANVLTF. The CDR3 DNA sequence: TGCAGTGCCTACAGGAGCTCTGGGGCCAACGTCCTGACTTTC.

The V call is TRBV30, the J call TRBJ2-5; 8 nucleotides match TRBD1. The J call may not be correct, given that the DNA end is closer to TRBJ2-7. The germline gives CDR1 GTSNPN, CDR2 SVGIG (reference sequence). The CDR3 contains 15 residues. DNA of the CDR3: TGTGCCTGGAGGGAGACAGGGGCCAAAAAGTACGAGCAGTACTTC. Translated, it gives CAWRETGAKKYEQYF.

This clonotype was observed a few times. This sequence joins TRBV7-9 and TRBJ2-1; the match to TRBD1 covers 8 bases. Germline values: CDR1 SEHNR, CDR2 FQNEAQ (reference sequence). This CDR3 is built from 16 residues. The V gene end was trimmed by 5 bases and the J gene end by 3 bases; junction bases not matched to a gene: 9. CDR3 loop: CASSRNQGALYNEQFF. The CDR3 region has the DNA TGTGCCAGCAGCCGGAACCAGGGGGCCCTCTACAATGAGCAGTTCTTC. Using reference TRBV7-9 and TRBJ2-1 for the parts outside the CDR3, the full variable domain is DTGVSQNPRHKITKRGQNVTFRCDPISEHNRLYWYRQTLGQGPEFLTYFQNEAQLEKSRLLSDRFSAERPKGSFSTLEIQRTEQGDSAMYLCASSRNQGALYNEQFFGPGTRLTVL.

The chain employs TRBV21-1 and TRBJ2-5; TRBD1, the table's D call, was not compared with the DNA. TRBV21-1 is a pseudogene locus. The CDR3 sequence is 17 residues long. This CDR3 is CASSKGGVGSGQETQYF. The CDR3 DNA reads as TGTGCCAGCAGCAAAGGAGGGGTGGGATCGGGGCAAGAGACCCAGTACTTC.

This rearrangement joins TRBV6-1 to TRBJ1-2; D perhaps matches TRBD1 (6 bases). The CDR3 contains 13 residues. Germline V gene data show CDR1 as MNHNS and CDR2 as SASEGT. The V end was cut by 7 bases, the J end by 4 bases, with 13 bases between. The CDR3 region has the DNA TGTGCCAGCACCGAGGACAGCAGCTATGGCTACACCTTC. Encoded protein: CASTEDSSYGYTF.

This clonotype has only a few counts. The chain carries TRBV4-1 and TRBJ2-7; 8 bases map to TRBD2. V trimming: 6 bases; J trimming: 7 bases; junction bases outside the gene matches: 26. Germline values: CDR1 MGHRA, CDR2 YSYEKL. This CDR3 has 19 amino acids. CDR3 nucleotides: TGCGCCAGCAGTCGGGAGGGGGGATTTCCCGGGACTAGGTCCAATGAGCAGTACTTC. The encoded protein is CASSREGGFPGTRSNEQYF.

This sequence joins TRBV6-5 and TRBJ2-4; unclear D gene. The DNA end is more similar to TRBJ2-7, so the J call may be wrong. The germline gives CDR1 MNHEY, CDR2 SVGAGI. The CDR3 has 12 residues. The CDR3 spells CASSSRTGEQYF. The CDR3 coding sequence is TGTGCCAGCAGTTCTCGGACGGGCGAGCAGTACTTC.

The chain couples TRBV20-1 to TRBJ2-5, with D tentatively TRBD2 (6 bases). Trimming cost V 6 bases and J 2 bases, with 34 bases left between them. Germline V gene data show CDR1 as DFQATT and CDR2 as SNEGSKA (reference sequence). This CDR3 comprises 20 residues. CDR3 in DNA: TGCAGTGCCCCCGGGAGTGGGAGAGAGCCGGTTATTGAAGGGCAAGAGACCCAGTACTTC. Amino acids: CSAPGSGREPVIEGQETQYF.

V gene TRBV25-1 combines with J gene TRBJ2-3; D might be TRBD2 (6 bases). V was shortened by 1 base and J by 9 bases, with 8 bases between the two germline ends. CDR1 and CDR2 from the germline V gene are MGHDK and SYGVNS. The CDR3 has 12 residues. This CDR3 is CASSESAGTQYF. CDR3 bases: TGTGCCAGCAGTGAATCGGCGGGGACGCAGTATTTT.

This clonotype was seen a few times. V gene TRBV28 combines with J gene TRBJ1-5, with D possibly matching TRBD1 (6 bases). V was cut by 5 bases and J by 5 bases, with 13 bases left in between. CDR1 MDHEN and CDR2 SYDVKM come from the germline V gene. This CDR3 region has 14 residues. The CDR3 DNA follows: TGTGCCAGCAGTCCATCAGGGGTTGATCAGCCCCAGCATTTT. The encoded protein is CASSPSGVDQPQHF.

The genes are TRBV6-6 and TRBJ2-6, with D tentatively TRBD1 or TRBD2 (5 bases each). The germline V and J ends were trimmed by 6 bases and 0 bases, with 12 bases remaining between them. Germline V lookup: CDR1 MNHNY, CDR2 SVGAGI (reference sequence). This CDR3 comprises 16 residues. In DNA form, the CDR3 reads TGTGCCAGCAGGGATTGGGGGAACTCTGGGGCCAACGTCCTGACTTTC. It is translated as CASRDWGNSGANVLTF.

This clonotype appeared a few times. The genes are TRBV27 and TRBJ2-7; 8 nucleotides line up with TRBD2. The CDR3 is 16 amino acids. Trimming took 2 bases from V and 7 from J; bases not matched to a gene: 13. Per the germline V gene, CDR1 is MNHEY and CDR2 is SMNVEV (reference sequence). CDR3 nucleotides: TGTGCCAGCAGTTTAACCCCCTTTACGGGGGGGCTTGAGCAGTACTTC. Its translation: CASSLTPFTGGLEQYF.

The V call is TRBV20-1, the J call TRBJ1-2; D is ambiguous. CDR1 is DFQATT, CDR2 SNEGSKA, per germline (reference sequence). The CDR3 has 14 amino acids. V lost 0 bases and J lost 4, with 12 bases in between. The CDR3 sequence is CSAREPPPGYGYTF. The DNA for the CDR3 is TGCAGTGCTAGAGAGCCTCCCCCGGGCTATGGCTACACCTTC.

The chain joins TRBV18 to TRBJ1-4, with D possibly TRBD1 on 5 matching bases. V was trimmed by 1 base and J by 0 bases, leaving 12 bases between them. Germline V gives CDR1 KGHSH, CDR2 LQKENI. The CDR3 is made up of 17 amino acids. The DNA for the CDR3 is TGTGCCAGCTCACCACGGGAGACAGCAGCAACTAATGAAAAACTGTTTTTT. Translating it yields CASSPRETAATNEKLFF.

The V and J genes are TRBV29-1 and TRBJ2-1; TRBD1 agrees at 8 bases. The CDR3 length is 15 residues. Germline V gives CDR1 SQVTM, CDR2 ANQGSEA. Germline trimming cut 4 bases from V and 7 bases from J; bases unmatched to any gene: 12. DNA for the CDR3: TGCAGCGTTGGGGATACAGGGGGTAGAGTGAATGAGCAGTTCTTC. Protein sequence: CSVGDTGGRVNEQFF.

This clonotype was detected only a few times. This sequence joins TRBV27 and TRBJ2-3; weak D call: TRBD2 (6 bases). In germline, CDR1 is MNHEY, CDR2 SMNVEV (reference sequence). The CDR3 covers 13 residues. Trimming removed 3 bases at V and 9 bases at J, with 13 bases between. The CDR3 coding sequence is TGTGCCAGCAGTTTTCTGGCTAGCGAAACGCAGTATTTT. It codes for CASSFLASETQYF.

V gene TRBV20-1 combines with J gene TRBJ2-1, with D hard to call. Germline V lookup: CDR1 DFQATT, CDR2 SNEGSKA (reference sequence). The CDR3 runs 11 residues. DNA for the CDR3: TGCAGCGTATTACCAGGTAATGAGCAGTTCTTC. This translates into CSVLPGNEQFF.

This clonotype was counted between two and nine times. The chain joins TRBV12-3 or TRBV12-4 to TRBJ2-3; D may be TRBD1 or TRBD2 (5 bases each). This CDR3 is built from 16 residues. The V and J ends lost 6 bases and 1 base respectively, with 17 bases between them. In DNA, the CDR3 is TGTGCCAGCAGCCCTACAGGCGCGGGTCGCACAGATACGCAGTATTTT. It translates to CASSPTGAGRTDTQYF.

The chain carries TRBV7-9 and TRBJ2-2, with D tentatively TRBD2 (5 bases). Germline V gives CDR1 SEHNR, CDR2 FQNEAQ (reference sequence). The CDR3 spans 14 residues. Trimming removed 5 bases at V and 1 base at J, with 8 bases between. The CDR3 DNA follows: TGTGCCAGCAGCCAAACTAGGAACACCGGGGAGCTGTTTTTT. It specifies CASSQTRNTGELFF. Based on the CDR3 plus reference TRBV7-9 and TRBJ2-2, the full variable domain is DTGVSQNPRHKITKRGQNVTFRCDPISEHNRLYWYRQTLGQGPEFLTYFQNEAQLEKSRLLSDRFSAERPKGSFSTLEIQRTEQGDSAMYLCASSQTRNTGELFFGEGSRLTVL.

This clonotype appeared a few times. The chain recombines TRBV25-1 with TRBJ1-2; D may be TRBD1 (5 bases). Trimming pared 5 bases from V and 2 bases from J, leaving 12 bases between. The CDR3 length is 14 residues. Germline V gives CDR1 MGHDK, CDR2 SYGVNS. In DNA form, the CDR3 reads TGTGCCAGCAGTCGCCAGGGTTTGAACTATGGCTACACCTTC. It codes for CASSRQGLNYGYTF.

In this sample, this clonotype turned up a few times. The chain couples TRBV20-1 to TRBJ1-2, with D uncertain. The V gene's germline CDR1 is DFQATT and CDR2 SNEGSKA (reference sequence). V dropped 0 bases and J dropped 7 bases, with 9 bases sitting between them. CDR3 length: 12 residues. The CDR3, as DNA: TGCAGTGCTAGAGATCGTAGGGCTGGCTACACCTTC. Its protein is CSARDRRAGYTF.

The chain recombines TRBV5-1 with TRBJ2-3; D is ambiguous. This CDR3 is 18 amino acids long. CDR1 and CDR2 (germline): SGHRS, YFSETQ. Deletions cut 5 bases from V and 0 bases from J, with 22 bases between. CDR3 sequence (DNA): TGCGCCAGCAGTATGAACTCGTTAGTAGAGTCTAGCACAGATACGCAGTATTTT. Translating it yields CASSMNSLVESSTDTQYF.

Ten or more counts support this clonotype. The chain uses TRBV4-2 and TRBJ2-3, with D possibly being TRBD2 (6 bases). Deletions cut 1 base from V and 0 bases from J, with 14 bases between. Looked up from germline, CDR1 is LGHNA and CDR2 is YNFKEQ. The CDR3 runs to 17 residues. The CDR3 DNA is TGTGCCAGCAGCCAAGTTGGGCGGGACCTTAGCACAGATACGCAGTATTTT. Translation: CASSQVGRDLSTDTQYF.

Only a few counts were recorded for this clonotype. V usage is TRBV7-2 and J usage is TRBJ2-7; TRBD1 aligns across 9 bases. The germline V gene has CDR1 SGHTA and CDR2 FQGNSA. The V and J ends lost 4 bases and 3 bases, in that order; junction bases with no gene match: 7. The CDR3 is made up of 15 amino acids. This CDR3 reads CASSSGTGKGYEQYF. CDR3 bases: TGTGCCAGCAGCTCAGGGACAGGGAAGGGCTACGAGCAGTACTTC.